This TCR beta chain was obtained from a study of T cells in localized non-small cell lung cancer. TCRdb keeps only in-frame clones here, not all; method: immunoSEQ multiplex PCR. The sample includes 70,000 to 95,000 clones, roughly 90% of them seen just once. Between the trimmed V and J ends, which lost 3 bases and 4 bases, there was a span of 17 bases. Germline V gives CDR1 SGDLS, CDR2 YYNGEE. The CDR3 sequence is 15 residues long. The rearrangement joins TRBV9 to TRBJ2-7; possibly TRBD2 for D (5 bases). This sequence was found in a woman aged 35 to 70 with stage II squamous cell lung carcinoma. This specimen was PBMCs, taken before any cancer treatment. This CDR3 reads CASSESGRGPYEQYF. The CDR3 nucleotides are TGTGCCAGCAGCGAAAGCGGTAGAGGCCCATACGAGCAGTACTTC.